This record looks at one TCR beta chain sequence and its context. The antigen remains unidentified. Amplification used 60 Vbeta primers and 13 Jbeta primers. Profiled with immunoSEQ multiplex PCR; TCRdb holds only in-frame clones, not every one. The repertoire table contains 91,000 or so clones. Germline CDR1 SGHTA, CDR2 FQGNSA. The CDR3 has 14 amino acids. The V end lost 5 bases, the J end lost 3 bases, and 14 bases lay between the germline ends. This sample stems from a study of cytomegalovirus exposure and HLA in healthy donors. Study-wide findings and caveats: It was reported that the classifier diagnosed cytomegalovirus status with high specificity and sensitivity in both the original and validation cohorts. A later look showed TCR association rates differing by HLA locus, highest for DRB1 and lowest for HLA-C.

Participants comprised healthy donors of bone marrow. The sequencing sample was made of PBMCs. This receptor was identified in a woman in her twenties or thirties in good health and CMV-seronegative. V usage is TRBV7-2 and J usage is TRBJ2-7; possibly TRBD1 for D (6 bases). CDR3 region: CASSHSGQSYEQYF. The CDR3 coding sequence is TGTGCCAGCAGCCACAGTGGACAGAGCTACGAGCAGTACTTC.